This T cell receptor beta chain was identified during a study of pediatric ulcerative colitis. Study-level points and caveats: Two rectal CDR3 clonotypes occurred in all ulcerative colitis patients. This repertoire reflects total lymphocytes rather than subpopulations like regulatory T cells.

This was a survey-level run. Sequenced by immunoSEQ multiplex PCR; TCRdb stores in-frame clones only, minus some. The profile shows roughly 64,000 clones, roughly nine tenths of them singletons. This clone was recorded only once. Its target is unknown. J lost 3 bases, V lost 4 bases, and 3 bases had no gene match. This CDR3 is 13 amino acids long. Germline V gives CDR1 GTSNPN, CDR2 SVGIG (reference sequence). The sequence was obtained from a boy younger than 18 with severe ulcerative colitis. The sample was blood. V usage is TRBV30 and J usage is TRBJ2-7; 10 bases align to TRBD2. The CDR3 DNA is TGTGCCTGGACCGGGACTAGCGTCTACGAGCAGTACTTC. This translates into CAWTGTSVYEQYF.